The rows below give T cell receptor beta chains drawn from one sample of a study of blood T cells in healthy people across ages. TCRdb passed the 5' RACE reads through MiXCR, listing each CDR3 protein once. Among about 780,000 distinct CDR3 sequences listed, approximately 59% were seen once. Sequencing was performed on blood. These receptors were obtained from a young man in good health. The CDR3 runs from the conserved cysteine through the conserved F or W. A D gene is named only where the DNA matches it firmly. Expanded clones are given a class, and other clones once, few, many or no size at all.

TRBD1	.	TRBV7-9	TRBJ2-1	CASTVFGQGFNEQFF	TGTGCCAGCACCGTCTTCGGACAGGGCTTCAATGAGCAGTTCTTC
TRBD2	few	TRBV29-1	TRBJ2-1	CSAWTSGGAGEQFF	TGCAGCGCCTGGACTAGCGGGGGGGCCGGTGAGCAGTTCTTC
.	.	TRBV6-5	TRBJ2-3	CASSTAGDGTQYF	TGTGCCAGCAGTACGGCAGGGGACGGTACGCAGTATTTT
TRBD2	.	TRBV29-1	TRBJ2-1	CSVERSGGAVNEQFF	TGCAGCGTTGAAAGGAGCGGGGGGGCCGTAAATGAGCAGTTCTTC
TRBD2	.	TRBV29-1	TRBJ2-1	CSVERGGRYNEQFF	TGCAGCGTTGAACGGGGGGGACGCTACAATGAGCAGTTCTTC
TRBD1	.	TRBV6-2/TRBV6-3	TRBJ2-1	CASSGTGDYNEQFF	TGTGCCAGTTCCGGGACAGGGGACTACAATGAGCAGTTCTTC
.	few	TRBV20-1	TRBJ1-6	CSARDLGGFDNSPLHF	TGCAGTGCTAGAGATTTAGGAGGGTTTGATAATTCACCCCTCCACTTT
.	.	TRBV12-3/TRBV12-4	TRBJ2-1	CASITGGGAGATYNEQFF	TGTGCCAGCATCACAGGGGGTGGAGCGGGGGCCACCTACAATGAGCAGTTCTTC
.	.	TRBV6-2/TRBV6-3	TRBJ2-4	CASSSPARAKNIQYF	TGTGCCAGCAGTTCCCCCGCACGTGCCAAAAACATTCAGTACTTC
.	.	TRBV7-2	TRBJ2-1	CASSLPGPWSQFF	TGTGCCAGCAGTTTACCTGGGCCTTGGTCGCAGTTCTTC
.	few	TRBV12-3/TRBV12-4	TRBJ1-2	CASSVLESNYGYTF	TGTGCCAGCAGTGTGTTAGAGTCTAACTATGGCTACACCTTC
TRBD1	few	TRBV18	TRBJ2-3	CASSPPQGAHTQYF	TGTGCCAGCTCACCACCCCAGGGGGCACATACGCAGTATTTT
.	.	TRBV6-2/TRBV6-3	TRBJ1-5	CAGSLRDFVNQPQHF	TGTGCCGGCAGTTTGAGGGACTTCGTAAATCAGCCCCAGCATTTT
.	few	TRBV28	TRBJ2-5	CASSFPSRSGSRVQKTQYF	TGTGCCAGCAGTTTCCCCAGCCGGTCGGGAAGCCGAGTCCAAAAGACCCAGTACTTC
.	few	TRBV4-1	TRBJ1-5	CASSQGSQPQHF	TGCGCCAGCAGCCAGGGTAGTCAGCCCCAGCATTTT
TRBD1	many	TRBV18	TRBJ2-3	CASSPGQGSDTQYF	TGTGCCAGCTCACCGGGACAGGGGTCAGATACGCAGTATTTT
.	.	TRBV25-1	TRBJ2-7	CASSRFYEQYF	TGTGCCAGCAGTCGATTCTACGAGCAGTACTTC
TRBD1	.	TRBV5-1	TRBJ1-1	CASRSPTTGATMNTEAFF	TGCGCCAGCAGGAGCCCGACGACAGGGGCCACAATGAACACTGAAGCTTTCTTT
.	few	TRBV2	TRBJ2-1	CASTGRDEQFF	TGTGCCAGCACTGGCAGGGATGAGCAGTTCTTC
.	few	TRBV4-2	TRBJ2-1	CASAGPGNEQFF	TGTGCCAGCGCAGGACCGGGCAATGAGCAGTTCTTC
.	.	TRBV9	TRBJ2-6	CASSLRAAAYFGANVLTF	TGTGCCAGCAGTCTCCGGGCGGCAGCCTACTTTGGGGCCAACGTCCTGACTTTC
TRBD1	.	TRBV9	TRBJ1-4	CASSVGTGGPTNEKLFF	TGTGCCAGCAGCGTAGGGACAGGGGGCCCAACTAATGAAAAACTGTTTTTT
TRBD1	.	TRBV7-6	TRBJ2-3	CASSPYRGQSTDTQYF	TGTGCCAGCAGCCCATATAGGGGACAGAGCACAGATACGCAGTATTTT
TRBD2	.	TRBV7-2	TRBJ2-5	CASSGTGTSGGTYQETQYF	TGTGCCAGCAGCGGAACCGGGACTAGCGGGGGGACCTACCAAGAGACCCAGTACTTC
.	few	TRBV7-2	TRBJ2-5	CASSLVSAGPKTQYF	TGTGCCAGCAGCTTAGTTTCAGCAGGACCAAAAACCCAGTACTTC
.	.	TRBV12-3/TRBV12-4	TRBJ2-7	CASSFVQGNSYEQYF	TGTGCCAGCAGTTTCGTACAGGGCAACTCCTACGAGCAGTACTTC
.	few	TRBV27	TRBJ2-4	CASSLFMRGAAKNIQYF	TGTGCCAGCAGTTTATTTATGAGGGGGGCGGCCAAAAACATTCAGTACTTC
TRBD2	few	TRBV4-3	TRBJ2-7	CASSLTSGGAAYEQYF	TGCGCCAGCAGCCTTACTAGCGGGGGGGCCGCCTACGAGCAGTACTTC
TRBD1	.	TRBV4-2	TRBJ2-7	CASSQGGQVLSYEQYF	TGTGCCAGCAGCCAAGGGGGACAGGTTCTCTCCTACGAGCAGTACTTC
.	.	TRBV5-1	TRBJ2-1	CASSLAVSGSSYNEQFF	TGCGCCAGCAGCTTGGCCGTTAGCGGTAGCTCCTACAATGAGCAGTTCTTC
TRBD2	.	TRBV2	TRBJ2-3	CASNPLAGVADTQYF	TGTGCCAGCAATCCCCTAGCGGGGGTCGCAGATACGCAGTATTTT
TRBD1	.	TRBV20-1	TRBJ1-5	CSARDSQGFQPQHF	TGCAGTGCTAGAGATTCACAGGGGTTTCAGCCCCAGCATTTT
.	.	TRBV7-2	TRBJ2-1	CASSLRREDEQFF	TGTGCCAGCAGCTTAAGGAGGGAGGATGAGCAGTTCTTC
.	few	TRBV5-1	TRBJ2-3	CASSPADTTSTDTQYF	TGCGCCAGCAGCCCGGCGGACACTACTAGCACAGATACGCAGTATTTT
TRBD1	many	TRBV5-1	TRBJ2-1	CASSEGQGNEQFF	TGCGCCAGCAGCGAGGGACAGGGGAATGAGCAGTTCTTC
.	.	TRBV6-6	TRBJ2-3	CASSDMTATDTQYF	TGTGCCAGCAGTGACATGACCGCCACAGATACGCAGTATTTT
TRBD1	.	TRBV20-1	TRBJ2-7	CSARLKGQAYEQYF	TGCAGTGCTAGATTGAAAGGACAGGCCTACGAGCAGTACTTC